Shown below are 25 T cell receptor beta chains from a single sample sequenced in a study of tumor-infiltrating lymphocytes in primary liver carcinoma. For each extraction, RNA and DNA were obtained together from around 18-30 mg of unsorted bulk tissue. A primer in the constant region served to generate TCR beta cDNA from 450 to 600 ng of total RNA. Modified slightly, ARM-PCR produced TCR beta libraries over three nested multiplex PCR rounds. Forward primers for TRBV1-TRBV30 and a C-beta reverse primer served the first two PCR rounds, at approximately 10 cycles each. Each CDR3 protein is one row after TCRdb ran MiXCR on the multiplex PCR reads. The table includes 80,000 or so distinct CDR3 sequences, 70% to 80% detected once. Sequencing was carried out using liver tumor tissue from sampling region 4. Subset in this sample: tumor region T4, right-lateral pole. These receptors were collected from a woman in her fifties or sixties with primary liver carcinoma and hepatitis B virus infection.

This clonotype was detected a few times. The V call is TRBV20-1, the J call TRBJ1-6; 12 bases map to TRBD1. Trimming took 3 bases from V and 7 from J; bases not matched to a gene: 4. Germline V CDR1 and CDR2: DFQATT, SNEGSKA (reference sequence). This CDR3 comprises 15 residues. The DNA of the CDR3 is TGCAGTGCTAGCGGGACAGGGGGCCAGAATTCACCCCTCCACTTT. Amino acid sequence: CSASGTGGQNSPLHF.

The chain has TRBV4-1 and TRBJ2-1; 8 positions match TRBD2. There are 16 residues in the CDR3. Germline lookup yields CDR1 MGHRA and CDR2 YSYEKL. The ends lost 10 bases at V and 4 bases at J; junction bases unmatched: 15. CDR3 sequence reads: CATNQEPGGKYNEQFF. The CDR3 DNA is TGCGCCACCAACCAAGAGCCGGGAGGGAAGTACAATGAGCAGTTCTTC.

This clonotype was observed a few times. This may be a read error: a much more frequent sequence differs by one nucleotide. The final CDR3 position lacks the conserved phenylalanine or tryptophan, pointing to a likely read error. The rearrangement uses TRBV5-1 and TRBJ2-1; D ambiguous. V was trimmed by 4 bases and J by 4 bases, leaving 15 bases between them. Germline CDR1 is SGHRS and CDR2 is YFSETQ. CDR3 size: 15 residues. CDR3: CASSPQLDEYNEQFS. The CDR3 DNA is TGCGCCAGCAGCCCCCAGCTAGACGAGTACAATGAGCAGTTCTCC.

A note on this clonotype: A much larger clonotype is one base distant, so this may be a read error. In nucleotides, the CDR3 is TGTGCCAGCAGCAGGACTAGCAGCTACAATGAGCAGCTCTTC. Protein: CASSRTSSYNEQLF. The rearrangement links TRBV7-9 to TRBJ2-1; the match to TRBD2 covers 8 bases. Per germline, CDR1 SEHNR and CDR2 FQNEAQ (reference sequence). The length of the CDR3 is 14 residues.

For this clonotype: The junction and the germline gene differ at one end; a read error may be behind it. The chain links TRBV11-3 to TRBJ2-1; the D gene could be TRBD1 or TRBD2 (6 bases each). The CDR3 consists of 13 residues. Germline assignment: CDR1 SGHNT and CDR2 YENEEA. The CDR3 loop is CTSSAGGYNVQFF. The CDR3 nucleotides are TGTACCAGTAGCGCCGGGGGCTACAATGTGCAGTTCTTC.

This clonotype was detected only a few times. A much more abundant neighbour one base away suggests this may be a read error. The V and J genes are TRBV4-2 and TRBJ2-4; 11 nucleotides match TRBD2. Looked up from germline, CDR1 is LGHNA and CDR2 is YNFKEQ. The CDR3 has 16 amino acids. The CDR3 protein is CASNQVLAGAAGGQYF. Written as DNA, the CDR3 is TGTGCCAGCAACCAAGTACTAGCGGGAGCGGCAGGTGGTCAGTACTTC.

This clonotype is labeled as medium-sized. V and J are TRBV30 and TRBJ1-2; possible D gene TRBD1, 5 bases. This CDR3 has 12 residues. Germline CDR1 reads GTSNPN; CDR2 reads SVGIG (reference sequence). V was cut by 3 bases and J by 7 bases, with 12 bases left in between. DNA for the CDR3: TGTGCCTGGAGAGCAGGGACGGTTGGCTACACCTTC. It is translated as CAWRAGTVGYTF. Using reference TRBV30 and TRBJ1-2 for the parts outside the CDR3, the full variable domain is SQTIHQWPATLVQPVGSPLSLECTVEGTSNPNLYWYRQAAGRGLQLLFYSVGIGQISSEVPQNLSASRPQDRQFILSSKKLLLSDSGFYLCAWRAGTVGYTFGSGTRLTVV.

Of note for this clonotype: A much larger clonotype is one base distant, so this may be a read error. The rearrangement uses TRBV28 and TRBJ2-7; tentative D call: TRBD2 (6 bases). The CDR3 is 14 amino acids. Germline assignment: CDR1 MDHEN and CDR2 SYDVKM. V was shortened by 5 bases and J by 4 bases, with 15 bases between the two germline ends. CDR3: CASSMGRGMYEQYF. The CDR3 DNA reads TGTGCCAGCAGTATGGGACGCGGGATGTACGAGCAGTACTTC.

Concerning this clonotype: This may come from a read error, since a much larger clone is one base off. The chain has TRBV6-4 and TRBJ1-2; 11 bases line up with TRBD1. The CDR3 totals 14 residues. CDR1 is MRHNA, CDR2 SNTAGT, per germline. Trimming at V came to 2 bases and at J to 8 bases, leaving 4 bases not matched to a gene. CDR3 nucleotides: TGTGCCAGCAGTGACAGGACAGGGGGCGAAGGCTACACCTTC. This codes for CASSDRTGGEGYTF.

Comment on this clonotype: A read error may account for a junction end that differs from germline. The J gene is TRBJ1-2, the V gene TRBV11-3; no definite D call. The CDR3 contains 12 residues. Germline V gene data show CDR1 as SGHNT and CDR2 as YENEEA. In DNA form, the CDR3 reads TGTGCCAGCAGCTCAACTACAGCGGCTATATGCTTC. Its protein is CASSSTTAAICF.

In regard to this clonotype: It is likely a read error, because the conserved phenylalanine at the end of the CDR3 is missing. The chain joins TRBV20-1 to TRBJ2-2; 10 bases fit TRBD1. Trimming took 6 bases from V and 4 from J; bases not matched to a gene: 8. The length of the CDR3 is 15 residues. Germline lookup yields CDR1 DFQATT and CDR2 SNEGSKA (reference sequence). The CDR3 is CSARQGARITGELFY. The CDR3 DNA sequence: TGCAGTGCCCGACAGGGGGCTCGGATCACCGGGGAGCTGTTTTAT.

As concerns this clonotype: As the CDR3 is not closed by the conserved phenylalanine or tryptophan, this likely results from a read error. No DNA is shown, since the ends of the CDR3 on it are uncertain; the CDR3 is the one TCRdb lists. The CDR3 loop reads CASSLGTFVISYNEQLL. The J gene is TRBJ2-1, the V gene TRBV28; no DNA check was done on the table's D call, TRBD2. CDR1 and CDR2 (germline): MDHEN, SYDVKM. Both ends counted, the CDR3 spans 17 residues.

In the case of this clonotype: No DNA is shown, since the ends of the CDR3 on it are uncertain; the CDR3 is the one TCRdb lists. The chain carries TRBV12-3 or TRBV12-4 and TRBJ1-5; the table calls TRBD1, which could not be checked here. The CDR3 region is 14 residues in length, termini included. This chain's CDR3 is CVSSFGAGSQPKHF.

This clonotype was seen at least ten times. V and J are TRBV28 and TRBJ2-5; TRBD1 agrees at 7 bases. Losses at the gene ends were 8 bases for V and 5 bases for J; bases not matched to a gene: 11. CDR1 MDHEN and CDR2 SYDVKM come from the germline V gene. The CDR3 spans 14 residues. The CDR3 DNA reads TGTGCCAGCCACCGACAGGGTAGGGCGGAGACCCAGTACTTC. Protein: CASHRQGRAETQYF.

The sample holds many counts of this clonotype. The chain carries TRBV28 and TRBJ1-6, with 7 bases matching TRBD1. Germline assignment: CDR1 MDHEN and CDR2 SYDVKM. V was clipped by 7 bases and J by 8 bases; unmatched bases: 5. The CDR3 runs to 13 residues. CDR3 in DNA: TGTGCCAGCAAGGACAGGCTCGATTCACCCCTCCACTTT. This gives the protein CASKDRLDSPLHF.

Regarding this clonotype: A much larger clone is a single base away; this may be a read error. The rearrangement joins TRBV7-8 to TRBJ2-6; D is undetermined. Per germline, CDR1 SGHVS and CDR2 FQNEAQ. V lost 7 bases, J lost 2 bases, and 12 bases lay in between. There are 15 residues in the CDR3. CDR3 region: CASTTDGPGANVLTF. The CDR3 DNA follows: TGTGCCAGCACCACCGACGGGCCTGGGGCCAACGTCCTGACTTTC.

This clonotype occurred a few times. In this CDR3 the conserved last residue, phenylalanine or tryptophan, is missing, so a read error is likely. The CDR3 loop is CALRTGRNTGELFL. CDR3 nucleotide sequence: TGTGCCTTGAGGACAGGGCGAAACACCGGGGAGCTGTTTCTT. V is TRBV30 and J is TRBJ2-2, with 8 nucleotides matching TRBD1. Germline-derived CDR1 and CDR2 are GTSNPN and SVGIG (reference sequence). The CDR3 has 14 amino acids. V lost 7 bases, J lost 2 bases, and 6 bases stayed unmatched.

This clonotype was recorded many times. This chain uses TRBV6-1 with TRBJ2-7; 7 bases align to TRBD2. Germline CDR1 MNHNS, CDR2 SASEGT. Trimming at V came to 3 bases and at J to 0 bases, leaving 5 bases not matched to a gene. This CDR3 is built from 15 residues. The chain's CDR3 is CASSDEAGSSYEQYF. The CDR3 coding sequence is TGTGCCAGCAGTGATGAAGCGGGAAGCTCCTACGAGCAGTACTTC.

Comment on this clonotype: A read error is possible here, since a much larger clone lies one base away. Written as DNA, the CDR3 is TGTGCCAGCACCCCGGGGCGCGGGTGGCCAGATACGCAGTATTTT. Residues: CASTPGRGWPDTQYF. The chain links TRBV6-1 to TRBJ2-3; D possibly matches TRBD1 or TRBD2 (5 bases each). Trimming cost V 7 bases and J 4 bases, with 18 bases left between them. The CDR3 has 15 residues. CDR1 is MNHNS, CDR2 SASEGT, per germline.

Only one count was recorded for this clonotype. V usage is TRBV12-3 or TRBV12-4 and J usage is TRBJ2-2; D is ambiguous. Trimming removed 9 bases at V and 5 bases at J, with 19 bases between. This CDR3 contains 15 residues. This CDR3 reads CASSLPPNSTGELFF. CDR3 in DNA: TGTGCCAGTAGTCTCCCCCCGAACAGTACCGGGGAGCTGTTTTTT.

On this clonotype itself: A read error is likely, as this CDR3 ends without the conserved phenylalanine or tryptophan. This chain connects TRBV5-1 to TRBJ2-7, with D perhaps matching TRBD1 or TRBD2 (5 bases each). Germline CDR1 is SGHRS and CDR2 is YFSETQ. This CDR3 contains 15 residues. CDR3 in amino acids: CACSPGTMSSYEQYL. CDR3 DNA: TGCGCCTGCAGCCCCGGGACGATGAGCTCCTACGAGCAGTACCTC.

Of note for this clonotype: Its ends do not fully match the called genes, so a read error is possible. The chain recombines TRBV29-1 with TRBJ2-1; 12 nucleotides align to TRBD2. Germline CDR1 reads SQVTM; CDR2 reads ANQGSEA. The CDR3 loop spans 14 amino acids. CDR3 sequence reads: CNVGLAGTYNEQFF. CDR3 DNA sequence: TGCAACGTTGGACTAGCGGGGACGTACAATGAGCAGTTCTTC.

This clonotype was observed at least ten times. This chain joins TRBV28 and TRBJ1-4; 7 nucleotides align to TRBD1. The CDR3 runs to 13 residues. CDR1 is MDHEN, CDR2 SYDVKM, per germline. The V gene end was trimmed by 10 bases and the J gene end by 4 bases; junction bases not matched to a gene: 6. The CDR3 loop is CATLRQGNEKLFF. As DNA, the CDR3 is TGTGCCACCCTTAGACAGGGTAATGAAAAACTGTTTTTT. Full variable domain (rest looked up from reference TRBV28 and TRBJ1-4): DVKVTQSSRYLVKRTGEKVFLECVQDMDHENMFWYRQDPGLGLRLIYFSYDVKMKEKGDIPEGYSVSREKKERFSLILESASTNQTSMYLCATLRQGNEKLFFGSGTQLSVL.

This clonotype has at least ten counts. J is TRBJ2-2 and V is TRBV7-9; the D gene is possibly TRBD2 (5 bases). Germline V lookup: CDR1 SEHNR, CDR2 FQNEAQ (reference sequence). V lost 5 bases, J lost 2 bases, and 15 bases lay in between. CDR3 length equals 16 residues. CDR3: CASSHSTRVNTGELFF. CDR3 nucleotide sequence: TGTGCCAGCAGCCACTCAACTAGGGTAAACACCGGGGAGCTGTTTTTT.

Details on this clonotype: An end of the junction differs from the germline gene, which may be a read error. This rearrangement joins TRBV6-5 to TRBJ2-1; a weak D match, TRBD1 (6 bases). The CDR3 sequence is 16 residues long. Germline loops: CDR1 MNHEY, CDR2 SVGAGI. The CDR3 nucleotides are TGTGCCAGTAGTCCGTCGGGACAAGCGGTCCACAATGGGCAGTTCTTC. Amino acids: CASSPSGQAVHNGQFF.